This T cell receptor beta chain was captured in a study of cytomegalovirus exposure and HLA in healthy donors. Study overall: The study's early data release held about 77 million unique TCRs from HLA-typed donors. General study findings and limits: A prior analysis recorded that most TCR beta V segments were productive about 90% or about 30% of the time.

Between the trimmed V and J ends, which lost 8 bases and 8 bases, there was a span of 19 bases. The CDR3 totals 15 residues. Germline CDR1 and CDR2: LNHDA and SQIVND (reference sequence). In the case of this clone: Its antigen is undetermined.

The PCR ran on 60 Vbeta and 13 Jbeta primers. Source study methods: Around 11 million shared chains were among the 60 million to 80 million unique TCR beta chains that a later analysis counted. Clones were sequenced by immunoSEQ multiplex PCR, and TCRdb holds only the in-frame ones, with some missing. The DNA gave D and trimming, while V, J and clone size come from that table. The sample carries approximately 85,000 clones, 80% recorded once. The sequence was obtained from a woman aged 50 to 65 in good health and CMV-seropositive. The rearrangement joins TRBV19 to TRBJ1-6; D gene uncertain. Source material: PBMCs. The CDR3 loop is CASSGSTAGDSPLHF. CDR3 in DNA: TGTGCCAGTTCTGGATCAACGGCAGGCGATTCACCCCTCCACTTT.